This TCR beta chain derives from a study of OX40 agonist ivuxolimab in advanced cancers. This CDR3 contains 17 residues. J was trimmed by 8 bases and V by 4 bases; bases with no gene match: 16. The germline V gene encodes CDR1 MDHEN and CDR2 SYDVKM. This clone was observed a single time. The table came from immunoSEQ multiplex PCR; TCRdb's copy has only in-frame clones and leaves some out. The data contain about 48,000 clones, 89% of them singletons. The clonotype comes from an adult with an advanced solid tumor such as melanoma, head and neck, liver or kidney cancer. The source was CD4+ or CD8+ T cells sorted from blood, collected in a trial of the OX40 agonist ivuxolimab. The V and J genes are TRBV28 and TRBJ2-1, with 8 positions matching TRBD2. Here the CDR3 DNA reads TGTGCCAGCAGTTCCCCCCTTGGTCCGGGAGGGCGGCATGAGCAGTTCTTC. Translating it yields CASSSPLGPGGRHEQFF.